This record covers a single TCR beta chain. Its cognate antigen is unknown. After removal of 3 bases from V and 7 bases from J, the junction contained 6 bases not matched to a gene. This CDR3 is built from 13 residues. CDR1 is SGDLS, CDR2 YYNGEE, per germline. An expansion of CD8+CD57+ cells by flow cytometry had been shown in patients chosen for sequencing. According to the study, genomic DNA was the template for TCR beta VDJ and CDR3 profiling. TCRdb reprocessed the reads via MiXCR and lists one record per CDR3 protein. This table has around 170,000 distinct CDR3 sequences, roughly half appearing once. The data originate from a study of CD8+CD57+ T cells in acquired aplastic anemia. Study-level information: Mean yield of DNA from sorted CD4+ and CD8+ cells was 3 to 3.5 ug. The study, taken as a whole, reports: Patients were compared with controls for CD8+ Simpson's diversity, and no significant difference emerged. Roughly 27 shared CD8+ CDR3s appeared highly expressed within patients' immunodominant clones.

This TCR was recovered from a human donor with aplastic anemia. The sample was sorted CD4+, CD8+, or CD8+CD57+ T cells (not recorded which) from PBMCs. The rearrangement joins TRBV9 to TRBJ1-1; 7 bases match TRBD1. CDR3 protein: CASSALRDSEAFF. In DNA, the CDR3 is TGTGCCAGCAGCGCATTAAGGGACAGTGAAGCTTTCTTT.